Sequencing of this TCR beta chain was carried out in a study of control samples from healthy donors and cancer patients. The repertoire was sequenced with immunoSEQ multiplex PCR; TCRdb's copy has only in-frame clones and lacks some. The sample records about 100,000 clones, approximately 84% being singletons. The receptor comes from a woman aged 50 to 65 in good health. The sample was blood.

The DNA of the CDR3 is TGTGCCAGCACCCCCGCATACGAGCAGTACTTC. Protein: CASTPAYEQYF. The chain combines TRBV7-8 with TRBJ2-7; D is undetermined. CDR1 SGHVS and CDR2 FQNEAQ come from the germline V gene. This CDR3 has 11 residues. Between the trimmed V and J ends, which lost 7 bases and 4 bases, there was a span of 8 bases.